These 30 T cell receptor beta chains came from one sample sequenced in a study of monozygotic twins with inflammatory bowel disease (dated by TCRdb to about 2019). Library generation was performed with 5' RACE. These reads were obtained on an Illumina HiSeq 2500. Through TCRdb reprocessing, the reads give one entry per CDR3 protein sequence; DNA is omitted. For this sample, the table gives just over 300,000 distinct CDR3 sequences. Approximately 5.9% of the sample belongs to the ten largest clones. Material for sequencing was blood. The receptors stem from a human donor with ulcerative colitis or Crohn's disease, or a healthy co-twin of an affected twin (not recorded which).

This chain uses TRBV5-1 with TRBJ2-5; no DNA is available, so the TRBD1 call from TCRdb remains unchecked. The CDR3 is made up of 16 amino acids. Germline V gene data show CDR1 as SGHRS and CDR2 as YFSETQ. The CDR3: CASSLDSGGAQKTQYF.

The genes are TRBV6-2 or TRBV6-3 and TRBJ1-1; TCRdb calls TRBD1, which cannot be checked without DNA. This CDR3 spans 15 amino acids. Germline V lookup: CDR1 MNHEY, CDR2 SVGEGT. CDR3 amino acids: CASNPGTGGNTEAFF.

The J gene is TRBJ2-1, the V gene TRBV2. In germline, CDR1 is SNHLY, CDR2 FYNNEI. The CDR3 spans 14 residues. The CDR3 reads CASSDHSVYNEQFF.

The chain couples TRBV7-2 to TRBJ1-1; TCRdb picks TRBD1, but there is no DNA to check that call. The germline V gene encodes CDR1 SGHTA and CDR2 FQGNSA. The CDR3 contains 14 residues. The CDR3 here is CASSLSGPNTEAFF.

This rearrangement joins TRBV27 to TRBJ1-6. CDR1 and CDR2 (germline): MNHEY, SMNVEV (reference sequence). This CDR3 has 13 residues. CDR3 amino acids: CASSLWSESPPHF.

This chain joins TRBV29-1 and TRBJ2-5; as DNA is missing, the TRBD1 call by TCRdb cannot be tested. The germline V gene encodes CDR1 SQVTM and CDR2 ANQGSEA. The CDR3 has 14 residues. CDR3 sequence reads: CSQKDSPTGETQYF.

The rearrangement joins TRBV5-1 to TRBJ2-5; TCRdb calls TRBD2, which cannot be checked without DNA. This CDR3 spans 16 amino acids. Germline values: CDR1 SGHRS, CDR2 YFSETQ. CDR3 amino acids: CASSRARDKLLETQYF.

The J gene is TRBJ2-5, the V gene TRBV20-1. The V gene's germline CDR1 is DFQATT and CDR2 SNEGSKA (reference sequence). The CDR3 loop spans 12 amino acids. The CDR3 here is CSARAFEETQYF.

The V gene is TRBV10-2, the J gene TRBJ2-3; TCRdb's assignment of TRBD2 cannot be checked, as there is no DNA. The CDR3 contains 15 residues. Germline assignment: CDR1 WSHSY and CDR2 SAAADI. CDR3: CASSGTSGATDTQYF.

The chain employs TRBV6-6 and TRBJ1-1. Germline CDR1 reads MNHNY; CDR2 reads SVGAGI (reference sequence). This CDR3 has 13 amino acids. The CDR3 is CASSYNMGIEAFF.

The chain is built from TRBV7-6 and TRBJ2-1. The length of the CDR3 is 18 residues. Germline CDR1 and CDR2: SGHVS and FNYEAQ. CDR3 loop: CASSTRRRRGSSYNEQFF.

J is TRBJ2-6 and V is TRBV15; the D call of TRBD2 rests on TCRdb alone, since no DNA is present to check it. Germline CDR1 and CDR2: LNHNV and YYDKDF (reference sequence). This CDR3 has 15 residues. The CDR3 protein is CATSRVGPGANVLTF.

The chain recombines TRBV12-3 or TRBV12-4 with TRBJ2-7. The CDR3 extends over 15 amino acids. This CDR3 reads CASSLQTGATYEQYF.

The chain has TRBV27 and TRBJ2-7; TCRdb proposes TRBD1, but this gene call is untestable without DNA. CDR3 length equals 14 residues. CDR1 MNHEY and CDR2 SMNVEV come from the germline V gene (reference sequence). CDR3 in amino acids: CASSSGQEGYEQYF.

CDR3 sequence: CATSDGTGVYEQYF. The chain carries TRBV15 and TRBJ2-7; TCRdb's D call of TRBD1 is untestable without DNA. This CDR3 is 14 amino acids long. Germline V gene data show CDR1 as LNHNV and CDR2 as YYDKDF (reference sequence).

This rearrangement joins TRBV21-1 to TRBJ2-7. TRBV21-1 is designated a pseudogene. This CDR3 is built from 17 residues. The CDR3 sequence is CASSKVRTKTTTYEQYF.

The genes are TRBV20-1 and TRBJ1-1; the TRBD1 assignment by TCRdb is unverifiable without DNA. The CDR3 consists of 12 residues. CDR1 is DFQATT and CDR2 is SNEGSKA in the germline V gene (reference sequence). CDR3 amino acids: CSAIPGFTEAFF.

The J gene is TRBJ1-6, the V gene TRBV6-1; TCRdb designates TRBD1, a call that cannot be tested without DNA. Germline assignment: CDR1 MNHNS and CDR2 SASEGT. This CDR3 is 14 amino acids long. The chain's CDR3 is CASSEPGPNSPLHF.

The genes are TRBV5-1 and TRBJ2-7; TCRdb's assignment of TRBD2 cannot be checked, as there is no DNA. Germline assignment: CDR1 SGHRS and CDR2 YFSETQ. This CDR3 has 16 amino acids. CDR3 loop: CASSKGLAGGSDEQYF.

This chain joins TRBV2 and TRBJ2-1; TCRdb's D call of TRBD2 is untestable without DNA. Germline-derived CDR1 and CDR2 are SNHLY and FYNNEI. This CDR3 region has 16 residues. The CDR3 loop is CACLGLADLFNNEQFF.

The chain employs TRBV5-5 and TRBJ1-2. Germline V gene sequence: CDR1 SGHKS, CDR2 YYEKEE (reference sequence). The CDR3 covers 13 residues. The CDR3 protein is CASSGQWAYGYTF.

This chain connects TRBV30 to TRBJ2-5; lacking DNA, the TRBD1 call made by TCRdb goes unchecked. This CDR3 region has 14 residues. Per germline, CDR1 GTSNPN and CDR2 SVGIG (reference sequence). The CDR3 sequence is CAWEEPGQKETQYF.

The CDR3 protein is CASSFVETIYNEQFF. The chain joins TRBV7-9 to TRBJ2-1; the TCRdb D gene call, TRBD2, has no DNA to confirm it. The CDR3 runs 15 residues. Germline values: CDR1 SEHNR, CDR2 FQNEAQ (reference sequence).

The chain uses TRBV6-1 and TRBJ2-6; TCRdb calls TRBD1, which cannot be checked without DNA. Germline CDR1 and CDR2: MNHNS and SASEGT. This CDR3 comprises 17 residues. The CDR3 loop reads CATRAPGQSLGANVLTF.

This sequence joins TRBV18 and TRBJ1-5; TCRdb names TRBD1, which stays unverified in the absence of DNA. This CDR3 is built from 12 residues. Germline CDR1 and CDR2: KGHSH and LQKENI. Here the CDR3 reads CASSPPSGAQHF.

The J gene is TRBJ2-3, the V gene TRBV21-1; without DNA, the TCRdb call of TRBD1 cannot be checked. TRBV21-1 constitutes a pseudogene. This CDR3 has 15 residues. CDR3 sequence reads: CASSKDRESTDTQYF.

The chain has TRBV5-5 and TRBJ2-5; TCRdb calls TRBD1, which cannot be checked without DNA. CDR3 length: 15 amino acids. Germline V CDR1 and CDR2: SGHKS, YYEKEE (reference sequence). CDR3 sequence reads: CASSLQGRGQETQYF.

The chain couples TRBV12-3 or TRBV12-4 to TRBJ2-3; TCRdb's assignment of TRBD2 cannot be checked, as there is no DNA. The CDR3 sequence is 16 residues long. This chain's CDR3 is CASTRAGGPGTDTQYF.

The chain has TRBV27 and TRBJ1-2; the TRBD1 assignment by TCRdb is unverifiable without DNA. CDR1 is MNHEY and CDR2 is SMNVEV in the germline V gene (reference sequence). The length of the CDR3 is 16 residues. The CDR3 here is CATFNRGPSPNYGYTF.

The chain combines TRBV18 with TRBJ1-2. The V gene's germline CDR1 is KGHSH and CDR2 LQKENI. CDR3 length: 14 amino acids. This CDR3 is CASSPSLGGYGYTF.